This paragraph covers one T cell receptor (beta chain) sequence. The target antigen is unknown. Sequenced by immunoSEQ multiplex PCR; TCRdb stores in-frame clones only, minus some. This table has under 400,000 clones, 93% appearing once. Regarding time point: blood from clinic visit 5 months post-surgery; TSC patient then seizure free. Surgery cases with the highest brain T cell transcript signatures were chosen for sequencing. Before surgery, patients took at least one anti-epileptic drug. The source of the sample is a study of brain T cells in children with intractable seizures. Overall study findings and caveats: Absence of clones before surgery may stem from lower sequencing depth. Patients' HCMV serostatus was unknown; virus specificity rests on CDR3 similarity alone.

Trimming shortened V by 4 bases and J by 0 bases, and 7 bases separated the two germline ends. Germline-derived CDR1 and CDR2 are WNHNN and SYGVQD (reference sequence). The CDR3 extends over 13 amino acids. This TCR derives from a boy in the first two years of life with tuberous sclerosis and intractable seizures. The V call is TRBV10-1, the J call TRBJ2-7; a weak D match, TRBD1 (5 bases). The sequences come from peripheral blood, collected roughly 5 months after surgery. CDR3 sequence reads: CASSGTYSYEQYF. Here the CDR3 DNA reads TGCGCCAGCAGTGGGACATACTCCTACGAGCAGTACTTC.